The clone carrying this TCR beta chain appeared a single time. The antigen is unknown. Cycle 7 day 1, cycle 4 day 1, and baseline were the timepoints at which blood was sampled. This table comes from immunoSEQ multiplex PCR, and its TCRdb copy is limited to in-frame clones, with some not included. The table has approximately 62,000 clones, nearly 95% seen once. The sample originates from a study of OX40 agonist ivuxolimab in advanced cancers. Study-wide findings and caveats: Low normalized T-cell clonal expansion was additionally recorded for some nonresponders. Clonal expansion by week 6 occurred in CD4+ and CD8+ blood T cells (at 0.1 to 3.0 mg/kg). There were, on average, more expanded clones in CD8+ T cells than in CD4+.

CDR3 length: 15 residues. The chain recombines TRBV21-1 with TRBJ1-2. TRBV21-1 is a pseudogene. The sequenced sample was CD4+ or CD8+ T cells sorted from blood, obtained in a trial of the OX40 agonist ivuxolimab. The sequence derives from an adult with an advanced solid tumor such as melanoma, head and neck, liver or kidney cancer. CDR3 loop: CASSKPPPIAVGYTF. The CDR3 DNA reads as TGTGCCAGCAGCAAACCCCCGCCCATCGCTGTTGGCTACACCTTC.